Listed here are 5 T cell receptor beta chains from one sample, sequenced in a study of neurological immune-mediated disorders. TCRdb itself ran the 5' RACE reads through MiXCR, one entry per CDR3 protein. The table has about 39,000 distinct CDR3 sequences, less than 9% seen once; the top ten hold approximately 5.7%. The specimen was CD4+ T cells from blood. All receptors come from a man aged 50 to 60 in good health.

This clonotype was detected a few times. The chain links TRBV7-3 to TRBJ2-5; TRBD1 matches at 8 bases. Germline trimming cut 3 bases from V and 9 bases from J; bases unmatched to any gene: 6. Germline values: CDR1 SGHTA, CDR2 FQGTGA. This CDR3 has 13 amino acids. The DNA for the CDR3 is TGTGCCAGCAGCTTGCTAACAGGGGGATCCCAGTACTTC. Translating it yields CASSLLTGGSQYF.

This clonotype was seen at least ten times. CDR3 DNA sequence: TGCAGTGCTAGAGATTCAGGGACTAGCCGAGAGACCCAGTACTTC. Translation gives CSARDSGTSRETQYF. The rearrangement joins TRBV20-1 to TRBJ2-5; TRBD2 aligns across 9 bases. The V and J ends lost 0 bases and 4 bases, in that order; junction bases with no gene match: 6. The germline CDR1 and CDR2 sequences are DFQATT and SNEGSKA (reference sequence). CDR3 length: 15 amino acids.

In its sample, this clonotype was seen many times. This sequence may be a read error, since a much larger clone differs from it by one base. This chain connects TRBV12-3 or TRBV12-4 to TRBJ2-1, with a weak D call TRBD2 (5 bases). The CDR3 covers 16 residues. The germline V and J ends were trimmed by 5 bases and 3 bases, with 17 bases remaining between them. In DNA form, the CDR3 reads TGTGCCAGCAGTCGTAGCCTCTGGGGAGTCTACAATGAGCAGTTCTTC. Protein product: CASSRSLWGVYNEQFF.

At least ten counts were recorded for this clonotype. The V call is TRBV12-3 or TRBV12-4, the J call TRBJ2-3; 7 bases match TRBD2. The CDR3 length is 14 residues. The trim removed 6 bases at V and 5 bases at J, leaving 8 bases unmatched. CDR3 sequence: CASSSSGGVDTQYF. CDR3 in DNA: TGTGCCAGCAGCAGTTCTGGGGGGGTAGATACGCAGTATTTT.

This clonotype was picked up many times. The CDR3 coding sequence is TGTGCCACCACCCTGGGGGATACGCAGTATTTT. Encoded protein: CATTLGDTQYF. The chain is built from TRBV28 and TRBJ2-3; no reliable D call. Germline values: CDR1 MDHEN, CDR2 SYDVKM. The CDR3 length is 11 residues. The germline V and J ends were trimmed by 10 bases and 6 bases, with 11 bases remaining between them.